The 15 T cell receptor beta chains given below trace back to one sample, sequenced in a study of beta chain features in type 1 diabetes. Findings and limits, study-wide: Type 1 diabetes patients showed a moderate but significant shortening of TCRB CDR3s in all four CD4+ subsets.

TCRB transcripts that were expressed got sequenced, as all of the isolated RNA had been reverse transcribed. Profiling relied on immunoSEQ multiplex PCR, and the TCRdb table lists in-frame clones only, not all of them. Counted here are 150,000 to 200,000 clones, around 8.6% occurring once; the ten biggest clones make up 0.45% to 0.6%. What these receptors recognize is not known. Sequencing was carried out using central memory CD4+ T cells from blood. The source of these receptors is a woman in her late teens or twenties with type 1 diabetes.

There are a few counts of this clone. V and J are TRBV11-2 and TRBJ2-5; D uncertain. Germline V gene sequence: CDR1 SGHAT, CDR2 FQNNGV. This CDR3 is built from 14 residues. V lost 2 bases to trimming and J lost 2 bases, with 9 bases between them. The CDR3 region has the DNA TGTGCCAGCAGCTTAAGCGTAACTCAAGAGACCCAGTACTTC. This encodes CASSLSVTQETQYF.

This clone was found a few times. The chain links TRBV28 to TRBJ2-1; 10 bases fit TRBD2. Germline values: CDR1 MDHEN, CDR2 SYDVKM. V was pared by 1 base and J by 4 bases, with 10 bases of the junction left unmatched. The CDR3 sequence is 18 residues long. CDR3 region: CASSLLASGRGWYNEQFF. CDR3 bases: TGTGCCAGCAGTTTATTAGCTAGCGGGAGAGGTTGGTACAATGAGCAGTTCTTC.

The J gene is TRBJ1-5, the V gene TRBV5-4; D is unclear. Germline lookup yields CDR1 SGHNT and CDR2 YYREEE (reference sequence). Trimming took off 0 bases at V and 2 bases at J, with 12 bases between the two ends. The CDR3 has 16 residues. CDR3 region: CASSLVAGFRNQPQHF. Here the CDR3 DNA reads TGTGCCAGCAGCTTGGTCGCGGGCTTTCGCAATCAGCCCCAGCATTTT.

V gene TRBV9 combines with J gene TRBJ2-2; 9 bases match TRBD1. The CDR3 spans 15 residues. Germline values: CDR1 SGDLS, CDR2 YYNGEE. V lost 3 bases to trimming and J lost 6 bases; unmatched junction nucleotides: 6. The CDR3 region has the DNA TGTGCCAGCAGCGCCGGACAGGGGTCCGCCGGGGAGCTGTTTTTT. Translation gives CASSAGQGSAGELFF. Full variable domain (rest looked up from reference TRBV9 and TRBJ2-2): DSGVTQTPKHLITATGQRVTLRCSPRSGDLSVYWYQQSLDQGLQFLIQYYNGEERAKGNILERFSAQQFPDLHSELNLSSLELGDSALYFCASSAGQGSAGELFFGEGSRLTVL.

The rearrangement joins TRBV10-3 to TRBJ2-3, with 7 bases that match TRBD2. The CDR3 is 12 residues long. Trimming removed 8 bases from V and 1 base from J; junction bases left unmatched: 0. The germline CDR1 and CDR2 sequences are ENHRY and SYGVKD. Here the CDR3 reads CAIRGGTDTQYF. The CDR3 nucleotides are TGTGCCATCCGGGGGGGCACAGATACGCAGTATTTT.

This clone has more than one count but fewer than ten. The chain is built from TRBV28 and TRBJ2-7; TRBD2 is a possible D gene (6 bases). The CDR3 runs 13 residues. V lost 7 bases to trimming and J lost 2 bases, with 12 bases between them. CDR1 is MDHEN and CDR2 is SYDVKM in the germline V gene. CDR3 DNA: TGTGCCAGCACCGCATCTAGCGCCTACGAGCAGTACTTC. Its translation is CASTASSAYEQYF.

This clone occurred many times. The chain recombines TRBV29-1 with TRBJ1-2, with D uncertain. Germline V gives CDR1 SQVTM, CDR2 ANQGSEA. The CDR3 spans 9 residues. The CDR3 reads CSSDYGYTF. The CDR3 region has the DNA TGCTCCTCCGACTATGGCTACACCTTC.

This clone was found a few times. CDR3 amino acids: CASSLAGQGETQYF. DNA of the CDR3: TGCGCCAGCAGCTTGGCCGGACAGGGAGAGACCCAGTACTTC. The chain combines TRBV5-1 with TRBJ2-5, with TRBD1 matching 8 bases. With 0 bases clipped from V and 4 bases from J, the junction kept 2 bases outside the gene matches. In germline, CDR1 is SGHRS, CDR2 YFSETQ. The CDR3 length is 14 residues.

This rearrangement joins TRBV6-6 to TRBJ1-1; D perhaps matches TRBD1 (6 bases). The CDR3 contains 13 residues. Trimming removed 2 bases at V and 5 bases at J, with 9 bases between. Germline values: CDR1 MNHNY, CDR2 SVGAGI (reference sequence). The CDR3 here is CASSYGTGTEAFF. CDR3 bases: TGTGCCAGCAGTTACGGAACAGGGACTGAAGCTTTCTTT.

This clone occurred many times. This chain connects TRBV7-9 to TRBJ2-1, with D perhaps TRBD2 (6 bases). The CDR3 loop spans 13 amino acids. From germline, CDR1 is SEHNR and CDR2 FQNEAQ (reference sequence). V gave up 5 bases and J gave up 8 bases, with 13 bases separating them. The CDR3 is CASSNAGRHEQFF. CDR3 bases: TGTGCCAGCAGCAATGCGGGGCGCCATGAGCAGTTCTTC.

The chain links TRBV21-1 to TRBJ2-5; the D call TRBD1 from the table was never checked on the DNA. TRBV21-1 corresponds to a pseudogene. The CDR3 is made up of 14 amino acids. In DNA, the CDR3 is TGTGCCAGCAGCAAGGCCAGGGGGCCAGAGACCCAGTACTTC. Translation gives CASSKARGPETQYF.

This clone has a handful of counts. V and J are TRBV2 and TRBJ2-3; tentatively, D is TRBD1 (5 bases). V was pared by 6 bases and J by 2 bases, with 12 bases between. This CDR3 has 14 amino acids. The V gene's germline CDR1 is SNHLY and CDR2 FYNNEI. The CDR3 bases are TGTGCCAGCAGCCAGGGATTCTCCACAGATACGCAGTATTTT. Protein product: CASSQGFSTDTQYF.

This clone showed up just a few times. The rearrangement uses TRBV19 and TRBJ2-7, with 9 bases fitting TRBD2. Per germline, CDR1 LNHDA and CDR2 SQIVND (reference sequence). The CDR3 has 13 residues. The junction had 7 bases not matched to a gene; V was cut back by 6 bases and J by 7 bases. The CDR3 loop reads CASRESGGLEQYF. The CDR3 DNA reads as TGTGCCAGTAGAGAAAGCGGGGGGCTTGAGCAGTACTTC.

The genes are TRBV7-9 and TRBJ2-7; 7 bases map to TRBD2. This CDR3 region has 17 residues. Germline V gene data show CDR1 as SEHNR and CDR2 as FQNEAQ (reference sequence). V lost 3 bases to trimming and J lost 0 bases; unmatched junction nucleotides: 11. DNA for the CDR3: TGTGCCAGCAGCTTGCTACCGAGGGGAGGGAGCTCCTACGAGCAGTACTTC. It yields the protein CASSLLPRGGSSYEQYF.

This clone was detected only a few times. The chain joins TRBV5-1 to TRBJ2-1; 10 positions agree with TRBD2. The germline gives CDR1 SGHRS, CDR2 YFSETQ. The trim removed 0 bases at V and 0 bases at J, leaving 6 bases unmatched. The CDR3 runs to 18 residues. The CDR3: CASSLASTSGYSYNEQFF. DNA of the CDR3: TGCGCCAGCAGCTTGGCCTCGACTAGCGGGTACTCCTACAATGAGCAGTTCTTC.